This T cell receptor beta chain was captured by sequencing in a study of T cells after yellow fever vaccination. Findings and limits, study-wide: Researchers report a weaker secondary response that nonetheless peaked faster, day 5 versus 15. Most primary-vaccination clones reappeared after the booster (about 95% CD4, about 88% CD8).

This clonotype was found a few times. Its antigen is not known. The authors made TCR cDNA by 5'RACE template switching, adding a universal primer site and UMIs. TCRdb ran MiXCR on the 5' RACE reads and lists one entry per CDR3 protein. The table lists under 400,000 distinct CDR3 sequences, approximately 12% of them singletons, with 2.5% to 4% in the top ten. V trimming: 6 bases; J trimming: 7 bases; junction bases outside the gene matches: 8. CDR1 is MNHEY, CDR2 SVGAGI, per germline. This CDR3 comprises 13 residues. The TCR originated in a man aged 18 to 29 who received the YFV17D yellow fever vaccine. The specimen comprised CD4+ T cells sorted from PBMCs, sampled 15 days after the yellow fever booster vaccination. V gene TRBV6-5 combines with J gene TRBJ2-5; 7 nucleotides line up with TRBD2. CDR3 sequence reads: CASSTGLVGTQYF. CDR3 DNA: TGTGCCAGCAGCACCGGACTAGTTGGGACCCAGTACTTC.